This passage covers 11 T cell receptor beta chains from one sample sequenced in a study of blood T cell repertoires in COVID-19. Measured with immunoSEQ multiplex PCR; TCRdb has only the in-frame clones, and not every one. The sample has about 190,000 clones; around 90% are singletons. Input material: peripheral blood. The receptor source for this set is a man aged 35 to 55 with acute or convalescent COVID-19.

This clone has a single count. The chain combines TRBV11-2 with TRBJ2-7; 8 bases agree with TRBD1. With 5 bases clipped from V and 7 bases from J, the junction kept 10 bases outside the gene matches. The CDR3 runs 14 residues. The germline V gene has CDR1 SGHAT and CDR2 FQNNGV. CDR3 protein: CASSRQGRPGEQYF. CDR3 nucleotides: TGTGCCAGCAGCCGACAGGGGCGGCCGGGGGAGCAGTACTTC.

The chain has TRBV5-4 and TRBJ1-3, with 7 bases fitting TRBD1. Germline V CDR1 and CDR2: SGHNT, YYREEE (reference sequence). Trimming removed 2 bases from V and 0 bases from J; junction bases left unmatched: 8. This CDR3 is 17 amino acids long. CDR3 protein: CASSLETGRTSGNTIYF. The CDR3, as DNA: TGTGCCAGCAGCTTAGAGACAGGGAGAACCTCTGGAAACACCATATATTTT.

This chain joins TRBV19 and TRBJ1-2; TRBD1 might be the D (5 bases). The CDR3 is 13 amino acids. Germline CDR1 LNHDA, CDR2 SQIVND (reference sequence). V was trimmed by 6 bases and J by 8 bases, leaving 16 bases between them. Here the CDR3 reads CASSRGGTGGYTF. The CDR3 DNA reads TGTGCCAGTAGCCGGGGGGGTACAGGCGGCTACACCTTC. The full variable domain, its missing parts supplied by reference TRBV19 and TRBJ1-2, is DGGITQSPKYLFRKEGQNVTLSCEQNLNHDAMYWYRQDPGQGLRLIYYSQIVNDFQKGDIAEGYSVSREKKESFPLTVTSAQKNPTAFYLCASSRGGTGGYTFGSGTRLTVV.

The chain combines TRBV5-1 with TRBJ2-2, with 9 bases identical to TRBD1. Germline V lookup: CDR1 SGHRS, CDR2 YFSETQ. V lost 2 bases to trimming and J lost 3 bases; unmatched junction nucleotides: 2. The length of the CDR3 is 15 residues. The DNA for the CDR3 is TGCGCCAGCAGCTTACAGGGGGCGCACACCGGGGAGCTGTTTTTT. Translating it yields CASSLQGAHTGELFF.

The chain uses TRBV12-3 or TRBV12-4 and TRBJ1-1; no clear D. Trimming removed 5 bases at V and 5 bases at J, with 12 bases between. This CDR3 is 13 amino acids long. CDR3 in DNA: TGTGCCAGCAGTCCCGGGCCGGGAACTGAAGCTTTCTTT. Translation: CASSPGPGTEAFF.

V is TRBV19 and J is TRBJ2-1, with a tentative D call TRBD1 (6 bases). This CDR3 is built from 17 residues. V lost 6 bases and J 5 bases, leaving 23 bases between the germline ends. Germline V gene data show CDR1 as LNHDA and CDR2 as SQIVND (reference sequence). Written as DNA, the CDR3 is TGTGCCAGTAGATCCGGCGAGGGCAGGGGTAAGGACAATGAGCAGTTCTTC. Protein: CASRSGEGRGKDNEQFF.

This clone was seen more than once but under ten times. This sequence joins TRBV29-1 and TRBJ2-7, with 7 bases that match TRBD1. V was clipped by 6 bases and J by 1 base; unmatched bases: 9. The germline V gene encodes CDR1 SQVTM and CDR2 ANQGSEA. The CDR3 spans 14 residues. The CDR3 spells CSVRRDSLSYEQYF. The CDR3, as DNA: TGCAGCGTACGACGGGACAGTTTATCCTACGAGCAGTACTTC.

This clone was observed once. The CDR3 DNA follows: TGTGCCAGCAGTTTACAGGGGGATGAGCAGTTCTTC. Encoded protein: CASSLQGDEQFF. The V and J genes are TRBV6-2 or TRBV6-3 and TRBJ2-1; 8 bases match TRBD1. With V trimmed by 4 bases and J by 8 bases, 1 base remained unmatched. The CDR3 sequence is 12 residues long. Germline CDR1 and CDR2: MNHEY and SVGEGT.

The chain is built from TRBV7-9 and TRBJ2-5; tentatively, D is TRBD2 (5 bases). The length of the CDR3 is 14 residues. Trimming shortened V by 0 bases and J by 2 bases, and 7 bases separated the two germline ends. Germline-derived CDR1 and CDR2 are SEHNR and FQNEAQ (reference sequence). The CDR3 here is CASSLARGQETQYF. Here the CDR3 DNA reads TGTGCCAGCAGCTTAGCCCGGGGACAAGAGACCCAGTACTTC.

This chain joins TRBV2 and TRBJ2-3, with D perhaps matching TRBD2 (6 bases). The CDR3 contains 14 residues. Trimming stripped 3 bases from V and 9 bases from J, with 16 bases between. CDR1 SNHLY and CDR2 FYNNEI come from the germline V gene. CDR3 loop: CASSDYMGGGTQYF. DNA of the CDR3: TGTGCCAGCAGTGATTATATGGGGGGAGGAACGCAGTATTTT.

The rearrangement joins TRBV28 to TRBJ2-1; 9 bases map to TRBD2. The junction had 11 bases not matched to a gene; V was cut back by 7 bases and J by 7 bases. This CDR3 has 15 amino acids. Germline CDR1 and CDR2: MDHEN and SYDVKM. CDR3 sequence (DNA): TGTGCCAGCACCGGGAGCGGGACTAGCAGGAATGAGCAGTTCTTC. Amino acids: CASTGSGTSRNEQFF.